The 26 T cell receptor beta chains below come from one sample, sequenced in a study of shared clonotypes between healthy human individuals (dated by TCRdb to about 2020). Receptors were amplified or captured by the immunoSEQ multiplex PCR assay. Sourced from immuneACCESS, this table was stored by TCRdb with only in-frame sequences that have V and J called. A share of the clones is absent; for the studies checked, an unresolved V gene accounts for under half, and the remainder has no known explanation. This sample is represented by hundreds of thousands of clones; around 78% of them were singletons. In total, the top ten clones hold 1.5% to 2% of the sample. Sequences were obtained from memory CD4+ T cells sorted from blood. The cell subset or site label of this sample denotes: CD45RA-negative fraction. These receptors all come from a woman in her twenties or thirties in good health.

The chain joins TRBV6-1 to TRBJ1-2, with D maybe TRBD1 (5 bases). This CDR3 is 15 amino acids long. V lost 3 bases, J lost 5 bases, and 16 bases lay in between. The V gene's germline CDR1 is MNHNS and CDR2 SASEGT. The CDR3 DNA follows: TGTGCCAGCAGTGAGTACCAGGAGGGGTTTTATGGCTACACCTTC. Its translation: CASSEYQEGFYGYTF.

The V gene is TRBV7-2, the J gene TRBJ2-3; 7 nucleotides line up with TRBD2. The J segment lost 4 bases and the V segment lost 1 base, leaving 5 bases of the junction unmatched. Germline values: CDR1 SGHTA, CDR2 FQGNSA. The CDR3 has 15 amino acids. CDR3 region: CASSLELLAADTQYF. The CDR3 region has the DNA TGTGCCAGCAGCTTAGAATTGCTAGCGGCAGATACGCAGTATTTT. The full variable domain, in which reference TRBV7-2 and TRBJ2-3 provide the parts outside the CDR3, is GAGVSQSPSNKVTEKGKDVELRCDPISGHTALYWYRQSLGQGLEFLIYFQGNSAPDKSGLPSDRFSAERTGGSVSTLTIQRTQQEDSAVYLCASSLELLAADTQYFGPGTRLTVL.

This clone was recorded many times. The chain links TRBV7-9 to TRBJ2-6; D may be TRBD1 or TRBD2 (6 bases each). Trimming took off 5 bases at V and 0 bases at J, with 17 bases between the two ends. Germline CDR1 and CDR2: SEHNR and FQNEAQ (reference sequence). This CDR3 has 18 residues. CDR3 residues: CASSPMGGGHSGANVLTF. The CDR3 nucleotides read TGTGCCAGCAGCCCCATGGGGGGCGGCCACTCTGGGGCCAACGTCCTGACTTTC.

For the CDR3, the DNA is TGTGCAAGTCGCCCGACCGACGTAGACAGGGGCTGCGGCTACACCTTC. It is translated as CASRPTDVDRGCGYTF. The chain carries TRBV12-2 and TRBJ1-2; the table's D call, TRBD1, has no DNA check behind it. TRBV12-2 is marked as a pseudogene. The CDR3 is made up of 16 amino acids.

This clone was seen a single time. This chain joins TRBV10-3 and TRBJ1-1, with D tentatively TRBD1 (6 bases). V was cut by 3 bases and J by 1 base, with 12 bases left in between. From germline, CDR1 is ENHRY and CDR2 SYGVKD. This CDR3 has 15 residues. CDR3 loop: CAISEPGHSNTEAFF. In DNA, the CDR3 is TGTGCCATCAGTGAACCGGGACACTCGAACACTGAAGCTTTCTTT.

This chain links TRBV30 with TRBJ1-1, with D tentatively TRBD1 (5 bases). CDR1 is GTSNPN and CDR2 is SVGIG in the germline V gene (reference sequence). V lost 4 bases and J 3 bases, leaving 12 bases between the germline ends. The CDR3 is 13 amino acids. CDR3 protein: CAWMRGPHTEAFF. Written as DNA, the CDR3 is TGTGCCTGGATGAGGGGCCCGCACACTGAAGCTTTCTTT.

This chain joins TRBV28 and TRBJ1-5; D possibly corresponds to TRBD1 (6 bases). In germline, CDR1 is MDHEN, CDR2 SYDVKM. Trimming stripped 4 bases from V and 6 bases from J, with 13 bases between. There are 14 residues in the CDR3. CDR3 coding DNA: TGTGCCAGCAGTTCTACAGGGAGGGGTCAGCCCCAGCATTTT. Residues: CASSSTGRGQPQHF.

In DNA, the CDR3 is TGTGCCAGTAGGAACGATCCTGGAAACACCATATATTTT. This sequence encodes CASRNDPGNTIYF. V is TRBV19 and J is TRBJ1-3; D is ambiguous. The CDR3 is 13 residues long. The germline V and J ends were trimmed by 6 bases and 2 bases, with 8 bases remaining between them. The germline gives CDR1 LNHDA, CDR2 SQIVND (reference sequence).

The chain links TRBV27 to TRBJ2-3, with 7 bases lining up with TRBD1. There are 14 residues in the CDR3. Germline CDR1 MNHEY, CDR2 SMNVEV (reference sequence). V shed 5 bases, J shed 5 bases, and the junction held 7 bases outside the gene matches. Here the CDR3 DNA reads TGTGCCAGCAGTACCTCGACAGGGAAAGATACGCAGTATTTT. Translated: CASSTSTGKDTQYF.

The genes are TRBV25-1 and TRBJ2-5; D not certain. The ends were cut back, 1 base at V and 10 bases at J, with 7 bases in the middle. Germline CDR1 and CDR2: MGHDK and SYGVNS. This CDR3 region has 11 residues. DNA for the CDR3: TGTGCCAGCAGTGAATCAGGCAACCAGTACTTC. Amino acids: CASSESGNQYF.

This clone was counted between two and nine times. V usage is TRBV19 and J usage is TRBJ1-5, with 7 bases that match TRBD1. Germline V CDR1 and CDR2: LNHDA, SQIVND (reference sequence). V shed 6 bases and J 0 bases; nucleotides not matched to a gene: 8. The CDR3 contains 16 residues. CDR3: CASRRDSLNSNQPQHF. The CDR3 DNA reads as TGTGCCAGTAGGAGGGACAGTCTAAATAGCAATCAGCCCCAGCATTTT.

The CDR3 here is CASSSSSQGTGTQYF. DNA of the CDR3: TGTGCCAGCAGCTCCTCTTCTCAGGGGACTGGGACCCAGTACTTC. The rearrangement uses TRBV7-6 and TRBJ2-5; the D call may be TRBD1 or TRBD2 (6 bases each). CDR1 is SGHVS, CDR2 FNYEAQ, per germline. CDR3 size: 15 residues. The V end was cut by 4 bases, the J end by 7 bases, with 19 bases between. Full variable domain (missing parts from reference TRBV7-6 and TRBJ2-5): GAGVSQSPRYKVTKRGQDVALRCDPISGHVSLYWYRQALGQGPEFLTYFNYEAQQDKSGLPNDRFSAERPEGSISTLTIQRTEQRDSAMYRCASSSSSQGTGTQYFGPGTRLLVL.

The chain couples TRBV7-8 to TRBJ2-7; tentatively, D is TRBD1 (6 bases). CDR1 is SGHVS, CDR2 FQNEAQ, per germline. This CDR3 has 13 amino acids. Trimming pared 6 bases from V and 6 bases from J, leaving 15 bases between. The CDR3 nucleotides read TGTGCCAGCAGGACTGGACAGAGGGGCGAGCAGTACTTC. Protein product: CASRTGQRGEQYF.

The chain has TRBV18 and TRBJ2-7, with TRBD2 matching over 8 bases. Trimming at V came to 2 bases and at J to 2 bases, leaving 11 bases not matched to a gene. The V gene's germline CDR1 is KGHSH and CDR2 LQKENI. This CDR3 spans 17 amino acids. The CDR3 spells CASSPEVSRRGAYEQYF. The CDR3 DNA is TGTGCCAGCTCACCAGAAGTGTCTAGGCGGGGGGCCTACGAGCAGTACTTC.

This chain links TRBV10-2 with TRBJ1-1; TRBD1 might be the D (5 bases). CDR3 length: 13 residues. CDR1 WSHSY and CDR2 SAAADI come from the germline V gene. Trimming cost V 5 bases and J 7 bases, with 14 bases left between them. Here the CDR3 reads CASSLGHQDEAFF. In nucleotides, the CDR3 is TGCGCCAGCAGTCTCGGACACCAGGATGAAGCTTTCTTT.

This clone was observed a single time. The chain couples TRBV6-5 to TRBJ1-1; 9 bases align to TRBD1. CDR3 length equals 15 residues. Germline V gene data show CDR1 as MNHEY and CDR2 as SVGAGI. V shed 6 bases and J 0 bases; nucleotides not matched to a gene: 5. This CDR3 is CASRRTGAMNTEAFF. The DNA for the CDR3 is TGTGCCAGCAGGAGGACAGGGGCCATGAACACTGAAGCTTTCTTT.

The gene calls are TRBV19 and TRBJ1-1; D may be TRBD1 (5 bases). The germline V and J ends were trimmed by 5 bases and 0 bases, with 16 bases remaining between them. Germline V gives CDR1 LNHDA, CDR2 SQIVND (reference sequence). The CDR3 has 16 amino acids. CDR3 sequence reads: CASSASPGTMNTEAFF. In DNA form, the CDR3 reads TGTGCCAGTAGTGCCAGCCCGGGGACTATGAACACTGAAGCTTTCTTT.

The CDR3 reads CASSLDPSTYEQYF. In DNA form, the CDR3 reads TGTGCCAGCAGTTTAGACCCATCTACCTACGAGCAGTACTTC. This sequence joins TRBV28 and TRBJ2-7; D call uncertain. The CDR3 is 14 amino acids. Trimming removed 2 bases at V and 2 bases at J, with 10 bases between. Germline CDR1 reads MDHEN; CDR2 reads SYDVKM.

The sample holds a few counts of this clone. This chain connects TRBV5-4 to TRBJ2-7; 7 bases map to TRBD2. Trimming cost V 5 bases and J 7 bases; bases outside gene matches: 9. Germline CDR1 reads SGHNT; CDR2 reads YYREEE (reference sequence). The CDR3 is made up of 13 amino acids. This CDR3 reads CASSSMGGNEQYF. CDR3 DNA: TGTGCCAGCAGTTCGATGGGGGGGAATGAGCAGTACTTC.

Only one count was recorded for this clone. The V call is TRBV10-2, the J call TRBJ2-1; TRBD2 matches 11 bases. Germline lookup yields CDR1 WSHSY and CDR2 SAAADI. The CDR3 is made up of 17 amino acids. V was clipped by 7 bases and J by 2 bases; unmatched bases: 10. CDR3 amino acids: CASKNKIAGGTYNEQFF. DNA for the CDR3: TGCGCCAGCAAAAACAAGATAGCGGGAGGGACCTACAATGAGCAGTTCTTC.

V usage is TRBV7-6 and J usage is TRBJ2-2; 9 bases are shared with TRBD1. V lost 5 bases and J lost 3; bases outside the gene matches: 4. This CDR3 has 15 residues. CDR1 is SGHVS, CDR2 FNYEAQ, per germline. CDR3 protein: CASSIGQGYTGELFF. Here the CDR3 DNA reads TGTGCCAGCAGCATAGGACAGGGGTACACCGGGGAGCTGTTTTTT.

V usage is TRBV10-3 and J usage is TRBJ1-1; D is uncertain. V lost 3 bases, J lost 0 bases, and 5 bases lay in between. The CDR3 is 13 residues long. CDR1 is ENHRY and CDR2 is SYGVKD in the germline V gene. The CDR3 is CAISDGLNTEAFF. CDR3 nucleotides: TGTGCCATCAGTGATGGTTTGAACACTGAAGCTTTCTTT.

The rearrangement links TRBV19 to TRBJ1-1; D unresolved. The CDR3 covers 13 residues. V was shortened by 3 bases and J by 1 base, with 6 bases between the two germline ends. Germline V gives CDR1 LNHDA, CDR2 SQIVND (reference sequence). CDR3 region: CASSIAWNTEAFF. The CDR3 nucleotides are TGTGCCAGTAGTATTGCCTGGAACACTGAAGCTTTCTTT.

This clone has only a few counts. This sample includes further DNA sequences coding for the same CDR3. The gene calls are TRBV5-8 and TRBJ2-3, with unresolved D. This CDR3 has 14 amino acids. Trimming took 0 bases from V and 3 from J, leaving 8 bases between them. In germline, CDR1 is SGHTS, CDR2 YDEGEE. The CDR3 DNA sequence: TGTGCCAGCAGCTTGGAACCCCGAACAGATACGCAGTATTTT. This translates into CASSLEPRTDTQYF.

This clone was detected only a few times. The chain employs TRBV2 and TRBJ2-5, with a tentative D call TRBD2 (6 bases). Per germline, CDR1 SNHLY and CDR2 FYNNEI. The CDR3 extends over 16 amino acids. V lost 7 bases to trimming and J lost 5 bases, with 23 bases between them. The CDR3 loop reads CASISVVGGRGETQYF. DNA of the CDR3: TGTGCCAGCATCAGCGTTGTCGGAGGCCGGGGGGAGACCCAGTACTTC.

The chain recombines TRBV28 with TRBJ2-7, with D possibly being TRBD2 (6 bases). V was cut by 10 bases and J by 2 bases, with 9 bases left in between. Germline CDR1 MDHEN, CDR2 SYDVKM. The CDR3 is 11 amino acids. The CDR3 here is CATGTPYEQYF. CDR3 in DNA: TGTGCCACCGGGACTCCCTACGAGCAGTACTTC.